This T cell receptor (beta chain) was sequenced during a study of shared clonotypes between healthy human individuals (dated by TCRdb to about 2020). Regarding the complete study: The cohort included three men and two women between 18 and 49 years of age. Libraries were prepared and TCR repertoires were sequenced by different laboratories using diverse techniques, in order to increase sequencing depth and limit assay-specific biases. To estimate repertoire size and how much clonotype sharing occurs between individuals, the study deeply sequenced the blood TCR repertoires of several healthy adults. Per donor, leukapheresis produced somewhere between about 0.8 and 9 billion PBMCs. Here is what the overall study found, with its caveats: Sampling was restricted to blood, and TCR repertoires in tissues likely differ from the TCR repertoires found in blood. Because the study included only a small number of donors, the genetic and exposure-history diversity represented was limited. Based on pairwise subsampling, the degree of clonotype sharing among donors was expected to be affected by sequencing depth.

TCR CDR3 regions were amplified from genomic DNA by multiplex PCR using the deep immunoSEQ assay. Extracted genomic DNA from each cell subset was spread evenly across all wells of several immunoSEQ 96-well plates, with each plate serving as a replicate. For unsorted PBMC, approximately 300 ng of genomic DNA, equivalent to tens of thousands of T cell genomes, went into each replicate PCR. Unsorted PBMC genomic DNA was sequenced across ten immunoSEQ deep assay plates. The purified libraries were quantified using a Qubit 3.0 fluorometer, sized with a Bioanalyzer 2100, and then quantified again using the KAPA Library Quantification kit. Each immunoSEQ 96-well plate was sequenced on its own single-read 150-cycle Illumina NextSeq 550 flow cell. Under the source paper's analysis protocol: Because the immunoSEQ output included only junctional sequences and no quality scores, the filtering could not be the same as the filtering used for full-length reads. Sequences were annotated with PyIR, a Python wrapper for IgBLAST v1.9, and V/J genes and CDR3 were assigned using IMGT germline references. Any read was removed if the V/J assignment was weak (E-value above 1e-6), the CDR3 was missing, or the read contained stop codons, out-of-frame junctions, or ambiguous translated residues. A V3J clonotype was defined by an identical inferred V gene, J gene, and CDR3 amino acid sequence. Percentage overlap between repertoires was calculated by dividing the number of shared unique clonotypes by the size of the smaller repertoire. Three approaches were used to assess repertoire richness: RTK rarefaction, the Chao1 estimator, and Recon v2.1 estimates of unobserved clonotypes. TCRdb's version of the immuneACCESS table is confined to in-frame rearrangements and falls short of the full clone set. An unresolved V gene accounts for under half of the shortfall where checked; the remainder is of unknown origin. The V and J calls and clone size come from that table; D and trimming were worked out from the DNA. Counted in this sample were some 470,000 clones; less than 80% of them appeared once. The top ten hold roughly 13% of the sample.

The donors were healthy, HIV-negative adults who had no recently reported acute infections or vaccinations. Only Caucasian adults living in Nashville, Tennessee, USA were represented among the donors. For unsorted samples, tens of millions of PBMCs were counted, and genomic DNA was extracted using the QIAamp DNA Blood Mini kit. Blood was collected by leukapheresis, and PBMCs were isolated by Ficoll-Histopaque density gradient centrifugation and then cryopreserved in liquid nitrogen vapor phase. In regard to this clone: Its antigen is unknown. One end of the junction fails to match germline, which may point to a read error.

The sequencing input was PBMCs. This clonotype was obtained from a woman aged 40-49 years in good health. Some clones in this sample may be carry-over from other donors' samples.

At the DNA level, the sequence is TGTGCCAGCAGCATGGACAGGGTCCATGGCTACGCCTTC. It encodes CASSMDRVHGYAF. The rearranged chain carries TRBV5-6 and TRBJ1-2; 8 central nucleotides agree with TRBD1. Reading the germline V gene gives CDR1 SGHDT and CDR2 YYEEEE. CDR3 length: 13 amino acids, cysteine to phenylalanine. The kept DNA is CDR3 alone, 39 bases in frame from the first base.